This TCR beta chain came from a study of blood T cell repertoires in COVID-19. Study overall: PBMCs, B-cell-depleted T cells, or T cells were the source of the cDNA or gDNA that made up the material.

Using immunoSEQ multiplex PCR, the repertoire was profiled, and TCRdb retains in-frame clones only, with some absent. Of around 130,000 clones in the sample, around 85% were seen once. CDR3 size: 17 residues. CDR1 is SGDLS and CDR2 is YYNGEE in the germline V gene. J lost 6 bases, V lost 3 bases, and 12 bases had no gene match. The sample taken for sequencing was peripheral blood. The chain combines TRBV9 with TRBJ2-2, with 9 nucleotides matching TRBD2. The sequence derives from a man aged 55-75 years with acute or convalescent COVID-19. Written as DNA, the CDR3 is TGTGCCAGCAGCGGGGGGTTGGCGGGAGGGCCGCCCGGGGAGCTGTTTTTT. It yields the protein CASSGGLAGGPPGELFF.